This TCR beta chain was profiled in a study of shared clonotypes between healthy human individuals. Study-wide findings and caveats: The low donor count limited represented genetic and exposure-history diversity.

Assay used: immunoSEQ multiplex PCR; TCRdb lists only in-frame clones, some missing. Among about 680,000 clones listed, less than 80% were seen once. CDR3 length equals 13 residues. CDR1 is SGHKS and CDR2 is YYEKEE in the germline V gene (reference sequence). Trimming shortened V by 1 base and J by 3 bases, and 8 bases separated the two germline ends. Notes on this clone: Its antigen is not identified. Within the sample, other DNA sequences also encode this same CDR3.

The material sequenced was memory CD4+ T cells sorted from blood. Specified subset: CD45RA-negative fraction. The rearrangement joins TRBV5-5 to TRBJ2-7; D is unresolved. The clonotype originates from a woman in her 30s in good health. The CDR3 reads CASSLSSGYEQYF. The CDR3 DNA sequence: TGTGCCAGCAGCTTGTCGAGTGGCTACGAGCAGTACTTC. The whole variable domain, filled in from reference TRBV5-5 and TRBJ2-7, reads DAGVTQSPTHLIKTRGQQVTLRCSPISGHKSVSWYQQVLGQGPQFIFQYYEKEERGRGNFPDRFSARQFPNYSSELNVNALLLGDSALYLCASSLSSGYEQYFGPGTRLTVT.